Shown below are 22 T cell receptor beta chains from a single sample sequenced in a study of blood T cell repertoires in COVID-19. Profiled with immunoSEQ multiplex PCR; TCRdb holds only in-frame clones, not every one. In the table there are 150,000 to 200,000 clones, around three quarters of which are singletons. Sequenced input: peripheral blood. These receptors all come from a man aged 70 or older with active or convalescent COVID-19.

The chain employs TRBV18 and TRBJ2-4; 11 nucleotides match TRBD2. V lost 0 bases and J lost 1; bases outside the gene matches: 5. The CDR3 is made up of 18 amino acids. Looked up from germline, CDR1 is KGHSH and CDR2 is LQKENI. The CDR3 loop reads CASSPPTSGSGAKNIQYF. In DNA, the CDR3 is TGTGCCAGCTCACCACCTACTAGCGGGAGCGGGGCCAAAAACATTCAGTACTTC.

This chain connects TRBV18 to TRBJ1-5; D is ambiguous. Trimming shortened V by 2 bases and J by 2 bases, and 7 bases separated the two germline ends. Germline values: CDR1 KGHSH, CDR2 LQKENI. CDR3 length: 14 amino acids. The CDR3 DNA reads TGTGCCAGCTCACCAGTCGGGGGCAATCAGCCCCAGCATTTT. It encodes CASSPVGGNQPQHF.

With regard to this clone: The same CDR3 is also encoded by other DNA sequences in this sample. The chain links TRBV5-1 to TRBJ1-1; 7 bases are shared with TRBD1. Germline V gives CDR1 SGHRS, CDR2 YFSETQ. Trimming cost V 3 bases and J 5 bases; bases outside gene matches: 7. The CDR3 has 14 residues. The CDR3 sequence: CASSSQGRDTEAFF. For the CDR3, the DNA is TGCGCCAGCAGCTCACAGGGGCGGGATACTGAAGCTTTCTTT.

The chain employs TRBV18 and TRBJ2-7, with D maybe TRBD2 (6 bases). CDR3 length: 13 amino acids. V lost 4 bases and J lost 5, with 12 bases in between. Per the germline V gene, CDR1 is KGHSH and CDR2 is LQKENI. The CDR3 here is CASSQTSDNEQYF. The CDR3, as DNA: TGTGCCAGCTCACAGACTAGTGATAACGAGCAGTACTTC.

This clone came up many times. The genes are TRBV6-5 and TRBJ1-6; D possibly corresponds to TRBD1 (5 bases). The ends were cut back, 9 bases at V and 6 bases at J, with 12 bases in the middle. Looked up from germline, CDR1 is MNHEY and CDR2 is SVGAGI. The length of the CDR3 is 13 residues. CDR3 bases: TGTGCCAGTCGCAGGGATCCTAATTCACCCCTCCACTTT. This translates into CASRRDPNSPLHF.

This clone was counted a few times. The chain couples TRBV6-5 to TRBJ1-5; tentative D call: TRBD1 (5 bases). From germline, CDR1 is MNHEY and CDR2 SVGAGI. Trimming took 6 bases from V and 7 from J, leaving 16 bases between them. This CDR3 is built from 14 residues. As DNA, the CDR3 is TGTGCCAGCAGCCAGGACGGGGGAAGACAGCCCCAGCATTTT. The encoded protein is CASSQDGGRQPQHF.

J is TRBJ1-2 and V is TRBV28; 7 positions agree with TRBD1. The CDR3 totals 13 residues. Germline trimming cut 6 bases from V and 4 bases from J; bases unmatched to any gene: 5. In germline, CDR1 is MDHEN, CDR2 SYDVKM. Written as DNA, the CDR3 is TGTGCCAGCAGCGCCTCAGGGGGCTATGGCTACACCTTC. It yields the protein CASSASGGYGYTF.

The rearrangement links TRBV6-6 to TRBJ2-2; the D gene is possibly TRBD1 (5 bases). The V gene lost 6 bases and the J gene lost 4 bases, with 15 bases spanning the gap. This CDR3 spans 15 amino acids. From germline, CDR1 is MNHNY and CDR2 SVGAGI (reference sequence). The CDR3, as DNA: TGTGCCAGCAGCCAGACAAGGGGCGGCACCGGGGAGCTGTTTTTT. It translates to CASSQTRGGTGELFF.

The CDR3 DNA follows: TGCGCCAGCAGCTTGGTAGCGGGAGTAGGAGAGACCCAGTACTTC. Residues: CASSLVAGVGETQYF. This chain uses TRBV5-1 with TRBJ2-5; TRBD2 matches 9 bases. V lost 0 bases to trimming and J lost 4 bases; unmatched junction nucleotides: 4. The CDR3 is 15 amino acids. In germline, CDR1 is SGHRS, CDR2 YFSETQ.

The gene calls are TRBV4-2 and TRBJ1-2; D possibly corresponds to TRBD1 (6 bases). The CDR3 covers 16 residues. Trimming pared 0 bases from V and 2 bases from J, leaving 13 bases between. The V gene's germline CDR1 is LGHNA and CDR2 YNFKEQ. CDR3 sequence: CASSQERGATNYGYTF. The CDR3 nucleotides read TGTGCCAGCAGCCAAGAGCGGGGGGCCACAAACTATGGCTACACCTTC.

J is TRBJ1-2 and V is TRBV2; D gene ambiguous. Germline CDR1 SNHLY, CDR2 FYNNEI. Trimming took 4 bases from V and 6 from J, leaving 21 bases between them. This CDR3 region has 16 residues. The CDR3 reads CASSASARGWRDGYTF. The CDR3 coding sequence is TGTGCCAGCAGTGCCTCGGCCCGAGGATGGCGGGATGGCTACACCTTC.

The V gene is TRBV2, the J gene TRBJ2-7, with 9 bases fitting TRBD2. After removal of 1 base from V and 4 bases from J, the junction contained 5 bases not matched to a gene. Germline V CDR1 and CDR2: SNHLY, FYNNEI. The CDR3 is 15 amino acids. The CDR3 loop is CASSEGLAGIYEQYF. CDR3 DNA sequence: TGTGCCAGCAGTGAAGGGCTAGCGGGGATATACGAGCAGTACTTC.

The chain recombines TRBV5-4 with TRBJ2-1, with 8 bases identical to TRBD1. The V gene end was trimmed by 3 bases and the J gene end by 11 bases; junction bases not matched to a gene: 16. This CDR3 has 16 amino acids. CDR1 is SGHNT and CDR2 is YYREEE in the germline V gene (reference sequence). The CDR3 loop is CASSSPTGGNPNKQFF. CDR3 DNA: TGTGCCAGCAGCTCTCCCACAGGGGGGAACCCGAATAAGCAGTTCTTC.

This chain links TRBV2 with TRBJ1-5; possibly TRBD1 for D (5 bases). The CDR3 runs to 14 residues. Germline V gene data show CDR1 as SNHLY and CDR2 as FYNNEI. The V end was cut by 1 base, the J end by 4 bases, with 8 bases between. CDR3 in DNA: TGTGCCAGCAGTGAAGGGGGCTATAATCAGCCCCAGCATTTT. Translating it yields CASSEGGYNQPQHF.

The chain couples TRBV20-1 to TRBJ1-1; D is unclear. The CDR3 is 11 amino acids. V lost 3 bases to trimming and J lost 10 bases, with 12 bases between them. Per the germline V gene, CDR1 is DFQATT and CDR2 is SNEGSKA (reference sequence). This CDR3 reads CSASWEAGAFF. The CDR3 coding sequence is TGCAGTGCTAGTTGGGAGGCCGGAGCTTTCTTT.

This clone was counted a single time. V gene TRBV7-9 combines with J gene TRBJ1-2, with D perhaps TRBD1 (5 bases). Trimming left V 1 base short and J 5 bases short, with 17 bases between. The CDR3 covers 16 residues. Germline assignment: CDR1 SEHNR and CDR2 FQNEAQ (reference sequence). The CDR3: CASSLGAQGEGYGYTF. The CDR3 DNA sequence: TGTGCCAGCAGCTTAGGGGCCCAAGGGGAAGGGTATGGCTACACCTTC. Drawing the rest from reference TRBV7-9 and TRBJ1-2, the complete variable domain is DTGVSQNPRHKITKRGQNVTFRCDPISEHNRLYWYRQTLGQGPEFLTYFQNEAQLEKSRLLSDRFSAERPKGSFSTLEIQRTEQGDSAMYLCASSLGAQGEGYGYTFGSGTRLTVV.

The chain carries TRBV30 and TRBJ2-7; D may be TRBD2 (5 bases). Germline CDR1 and CDR2: GTSNPN and SVGIG (reference sequence). V was clipped by 0 bases and J by 4 bases, with 10 bases between them. This CDR3 is built from 13 residues. The CDR3 is CAWSVRGSYEQYF. The DNA for the CDR3 is TGTGCCTGGAGTGTACGGGGTTCATACGAGCAGTACTTC. The variable domain in full, completed from reference TRBV30 and TRBJ2-7, reads SQTIHQWPATLVQPVGSPLSLECTVEGTSNPNLYWYRQAAGRGLQLLFYSVGIGQISSEVPQNLSASRPQDRQFILSSKKLLLSDSGFYLCAWSVRGSYEQYFGPGTRLTVT.

The V and J genes are TRBV4-1 and TRBJ2-7; D not certain. The CDR3 spans 15 residues. V lost 0 bases, J lost 2 bases, and 11 bases lay in between. Germline assignment: CDR1 MGHRA and CDR2 YSYEKL. The CDR3 here is CASSQDLPPAYEQYF. The CDR3 DNA reads as TGCGCCAGCAGCCAAGATCTTCCCCCGGCCTACGAGCAGTACTTC.

This chain joins TRBV12-5 and TRBJ2-7, with D unresolved. Deletions cut 0 bases from V and 6 bases from J, with 9 bases between. Germline CDR1 and CDR2: LGHNT and FRNRAP. The CDR3 has 13 amino acids. CDR3 region: CASGLVLSGEQYF. CDR3 nucleotides: TGTGCTAGTGGTTTGGTACTTTCTGGCGAGCAGTACTTC.

This sequence joins TRBV6-5 and TRBJ2-7, with 12 bases aligning to TRBD2. The CDR3 length is 15 residues. V was clipped by 8 bases and J by 3 bases; unmatched bases: 8. Germline CDR1 and CDR2: MNHEY and SVGAGI. For the CDR3, the DNA is TGTGCCAGCGGGAACCTAGCGGGAGGGCTCTACGAGCAGTACTTC. It is translated as CASGNLAGGLYEQYF.

As regards this clone: A junction boundary mismatches the germline segment, possibly from a read error. The chain links TRBV2 to TRBJ1-2; possible D gene TRBD1, 5 bases. The germline gives CDR1 SNHLY, CDR2 FYNNEI. This CDR3 has 15 amino acids. For the CDR3, the DNA is TGTACCAGCTCCCGGGACGGACCCTCAGCGGGTGGCTACACCTTC. It encodes CTSSRDGPSAGGYTF.

This clone was observed a single time. The chain employs TRBV5-1 and TRBJ2-3; TRBD2 aligns across 7 bases. V lost 2 bases to trimming and J lost 2 bases; unmatched junction nucleotides: 2. The CDR3 totals 14 residues. In germline, CDR1 is SGHRS, CDR2 YFSETQ. In DNA, the CDR3 is TGCGCCAGCAGCTTCGGGGACTACACAGATACGCAGTATTTT. It is translated as CASSFGDYTDTQYF. The complete variable domain, with remaining parts taken from reference TRBV5-1 and TRBJ2-3, reads KAGVTQTPRYLIKTRGQQVTLSCSPISGHRSVSWYQQTPGQGLQFLFEYFSETQRNKGNFPGRFSGRQFSNSRSEMNVSTLELGDSALYLCASSFGDYTDTQYFGPGTRLTVL.